Presented here are 24 T cell receptor beta chains from one specimen sequenced in a study of blood T cells in healthy people across ages. Together with a sample-barcoded 5' primer, a J-beta primer mix was included in a second PCR lasting about 7 to 11 cycles. TCRdb independently ran MiXCR on the 5' RACE reads; one entry per CDR3 protein. The sample gives 650,000 or so distinct CDR3 sequences, over 40% of which show up once; approximately 13% is in the top ten. The sequencing input was blood. The origin of the receptors is an elderly woman in good health.

A note on this clonotype: Germline is not matched at one junction end, which may reflect a read error. This chain uses TRBV6-5 with TRBJ2-5; a possible D gene is TRBD1 (6 bases). Germline V gives CDR1 MNHEY, CDR2 SVGAGI. The CDR3 runs 13 residues. DNA of the CDR3: TGTGCCGGCAGTGTGGGGGCCCAAGAGACCCAGTACTTC. Translating it yields CAGSVGAQETQYF.

This clonotype was seen at least ten times. The chain carries TRBV29-1 and TRBJ2-2, with D possibly called TRBD1 or TRBD2 (5 bases each). The germline V gene encodes CDR1 SQVTM and CDR2 ANQGSEA. CDR3 length: 14 residues. V gave up 4 bases and J gave up 1 base, with 10 bases separating them. The CDR3 reads CSVGGTLNTGELFF. As DNA, the CDR3 is TGCAGCGTTGGGGGGACCCTGAACACCGGGGAGCTGTTTTTT.

This clonotype was seen only once. The chain combines TRBV20-1 with TRBJ2-5; tentative D call: TRBD2 (5 bases). CDR3 length: 13 amino acids. Deletions cut 5 bases from V and 3 bases from J, with 13 bases between. Germline CDR1 and CDR2: DFQATT and SNEGSKA (reference sequence). Here the CDR3 reads CSAEGSREETQYF. The DNA for the CDR3 is TGCAGTGCTGAAGGGAGTCGGGAAGAGACCCAGTACTTC.

Note on this clonotype: A clone one base away is much larger, so this may be a read error. Here the CDR3 DNA reads TGTGCCAGCAGTTTACCCTCGACAGGGTCCTGCGAGCAGTACTTC. This gives the protein CASSLPSTGSCEQYF. This sequence joins TRBV28 and TRBJ2-7, with 7 bases lining up with TRBD1. Germline CDR1 and CDR2: MDHEN and SYDVKM. The CDR3 runs 15 residues.

This clonotype was observed once. V usage is TRBV7-9 and J usage is TRBJ1-2; the D is unclear. In germline, CDR1 is SEHNR, CDR2 FQNEAQ (reference sequence). Trimming left V 5 bases short and J 0 bases short, with 16 bases between. The CDR3 covers 16 residues. CDR3 loop: CASSEGGSAANYGYTF. The CDR3 bases are TGTGCCAGCAGCGAAGGAGGGTCGGCCGCTAACTATGGCTACACCTTC.

As regards this clonotype: At one end the junction does not follow the germline gene, possibly because of a read error. The chain's CDR3 is CASGLWDLSYEQYF. As DNA, the CDR3 is TGTGCCAGCGGCTTGTGGGACTTGTCCTACGAGCAGTACTTC. The V and J genes are TRBV5-5 and TRBJ2-7; possibly TRBD2 for D (6 bases). The germline V gene has CDR1 SGHKS and CDR2 YYEKEE (reference sequence). CDR3 length: 14 amino acids.

This sequence joins TRBV18 and TRBJ2-3; D remains unclear. This CDR3 contains 16 residues. Trimming removed 2 bases at V and 2 bases at J, with 14 bases between. Germline lookup yields CDR1 KGHSH and CDR2 LQKENI. CDR3 in DNA: TGTGCCAGCTCACCAGGTTCCGATAGGGCCACAGATACGCAGTATTTT. Translating it yields CASSPGSDRATDTQYF. Full variable domain (missing parts from reference TRBV18 and TRBJ2-3): NAGVMQNPRHLVRRRGQEARLRCSPMKGHSHVYWYRQLPEEGLKFMVYLQKENIIDESGMPKERFSAEFPKEGPSILRIQQVVRGDSAAYFCASSPGSDRATDTQYFGPGTRLTVL.

There are many counts of this clonotype. This sequence joins TRBV10-3 and TRBJ2-1, with 12 bases lining up with TRBD2. The CDR3 sequence is 16 residues long. Germline-derived CDR1 and CDR2 are ENHRY and SYGVKD. V gave up 0 bases and J gave up 8 bases; unmatched junction bases: 5. DNA of the CDR3: TGTGCCATCAGTGAGTCGACGGCTAGCGGGAGGGATGAGCAGTTCTTC. Translated: CAISESTASGRDEQFF.

V is TRBV3-1 and J is TRBJ2-2; D gene uncertain. The CDR3 extends over 14 amino acids. Trimming removed 6 bases from V and 0 bases from J, with 8 bases in between. Germline CDR1 LGHDT, CDR2 YNNKEL (reference sequence). Here the CDR3 reads CASRRKTNTGELFF. DNA for the CDR3: TGTGCCAGCAGACGAAAAACGAACACCGGGGAGCTGTTTTTT.

The DNA for the CDR3 is TGTGCCAGCAGCCGTCACCAGGGTCTAAAAGGCTACACCTTC. It specifies CASSRHQGLKGYTF. This sequence joins TRBV28 and TRBJ1-2, with D tentatively TRBD1 (5 bases). The V and J ends lost 6 bases and 8 bases respectively, with 19 bases between them. CDR1 and CDR2 (germline): MDHEN, SYDVKM. The CDR3 covers 14 residues.

The V call is TRBV28, the J call TRBJ1-1; 7 nucleotides line up with TRBD1. V shed 4 bases, J shed 8 bases, and the junction held 10 bases outside the gene matches. This CDR3 region has 14 residues. The germline gives CDR1 MDHEN, CDR2 SYDVKM. Here the CDR3 reads CASSSYGQADEAFF. In nucleotides, the CDR3 is TGTGCCAGCAGTTCATATGGACAGGCAGACGAAGCTTTCTTT.

This clonotype was seen repeatedly, ten times or more. The chain recombines TRBV6-6 with TRBJ2-5; 9 bases match TRBD2. This CDR3 is built from 16 residues. The germline gives CDR1 MNHNY, CDR2 SVGAGI (reference sequence). After removal of 2 bases from V and 6 bases from J, the junction contained 10 bases not matched to a gene. The CDR3 is CASSYLLSGGRKTQYF. The CDR3 nucleotides are TGTGCCAGCAGTTACCTTCTTAGCGGGGGTCGAAAGACCCAGTACTTC.

Regarding this clonotype: An end of the junction differs from the germline gene, which may be a read error. The rearrangement links TRBV24-1 to TRBJ2-5, with 14 bases identical to TRBD2. The CDR3 is 17 residues long. Germline CDR1 is KGHDR and CDR2 is SFDVKD. The CDR3 DNA follows: TGTGACACCAGTGACCAGCCTAATAGACTAGCGGGAGGGTCGCAGTACTTC. Translating gives CDTSDQPNRLAGGSQYF.

This clonotype occurred a few times. The rearrangement joins TRBV7-2 to TRBJ1-1; no clear D gene. The CDR3 loop spans 14 amino acids. V gave up 8 bases and J gave up 6 bases, with 19 bases separating them. Germline values: CDR1 SGHTA, CDR2 FQGNSA. The CDR3 DNA reads TGTGCCAGCCGTATATCCCTAGCCAGTTCTGAAGCTTTCTTT. It encodes CASRISLASSEAFF.

This clonotype was recorded at least ten times. This chain connects TRBV27 to TRBJ2-3; tentative D call: TRBD2 (6 bases). This CDR3 is 15 amino acids long. Germline V gene data show CDR1 as MNHEY and CDR2 as SMNVEV (reference sequence). The ends were cut back, 4 bases at V and 1 base at J, with 12 bases in the middle. CDR3 sequence: CASSSGTLGTDTQYF. CDR3 DNA: TGTGCCAGCAGTTCAGGGACTCTCGGCACAGATACGCAGTATTTT.

The sample holds one count of this clonotype. V gene TRBV12-3 or TRBV12-4 combines with J gene TRBJ2-5, with D perhaps given as TRBD1 or TRBD2 (6 bases each). CDR3 length equals 15 residues. V was cut by 6 bases and J by 3 bases, with 17 bases left in between. The CDR3 loop is CASREGGGGKETQYF. As DNA, the CDR3 is TGTGCCAGCAGGGAGGGGGGAGGTGGGAAAGAGACCCAGTACTTC.

V usage is TRBV5-1 and J usage is TRBJ1-2, with 8 bases lining up with TRBD1. Germline loops: CDR1 SGHRS, CDR2 YFSETQ. Unmatched junction bases numbered 4, after V lost 0 bases and J lost 3 bases. The CDR3 totals 15 residues. The CDR3 sequence: CASSLVQGAYYGYTF. CDR3 DNA: TGCGCCAGCAGCTTGGTCCAGGGGGCGTACTATGGCTACACCTTC.

This chain connects TRBV7-2 to TRBJ2-5, with TRBD2 matching 8 bases. CDR3 length equals 15 residues. The germline V gene encodes CDR1 SGHTA and CDR2 FQGNSA. J was trimmed by 11 bases and V by 2 bases; bases with no gene match: 13. This chain's CDR3 is CASSLMASGHNEQYF. CDR3 coding DNA: TGTGCCAGCAGCTTAATGGCTAGCGGGCACAATGAGCAGTACTTC.

With regard to this clonotype: At one boundary the junction diverges from the germline segment, which might be a read error. The rearrangement links TRBV7-9 to TRBJ2-4; 9 nucleotides match TRBD1. The CDR3 is 19 amino acids. The germline gives CDR1 SEHNR, CDR2 FQNEAQ (reference sequence). Here the CDR3 reads CASSYPPGQGREAKSIQYF. CDR3 nucleotides: TGTGCCAGCAGCTACCCCCCGGGACAGGGAAGGGAAGCCAAAAGCATTCAGTACTTC.

The sample holds a few counts of this clonotype. V usage is TRBV27 and J usage is TRBJ1-6; D gene unclear. CDR1 is MNHEY and CDR2 is SMNVEV in the germline V gene (reference sequence). This CDR3 is 15 amino acids long. Trimming left V 3 bases short and J 5 bases short, with 11 bases between. In nucleotides, the CDR3 is TGTGCCAGCAGTTTGGGGAGTCGGGATAATTCACCCCTCCACTTT. Protein product: CASSLGSRDNSPLHF.

The CDR3 bases are TGCAGTGCTGGGCCTCGCGGGCAGACCTACGAGCAGTACTTC. Amino acid sequence: CSAGPRGQTYEQYF. This rearrangement joins TRBV20-1 to TRBJ2-7, with TRBD2 as a possible D gene (5 bases). V was shortened by 5 bases and J by 2 bases, with 16 bases between the two germline ends. Germline V gene sequence: CDR1 DFQATT, CDR2 SNEGSKA (reference sequence). The CDR3 sequence is 14 residues long.

The V and J genes are TRBV2 and TRBJ2-4; D is perhaps TRBD1 (6 bases). The DNA end favors TRBJ2-7, so the J call may be wrong. CDR3 length: 15 residues. Germline CDR1 SNHLY, CDR2 FYNNEI. CDR3 region: CASMEAQGRTYEQYF. The CDR3 bases are TGTGCCAGCATGGAGGCCCAGGGGCGGACCTACGAGCAGTACTTC.

This clonotype was counted at least ten times. The rearrangement joins TRBV29-1 to TRBJ2-3, with D perhaps matching TRBD1 or TRBD2 (5 bases each). Per the germline V gene, CDR1 is SQVTM and CDR2 is ANQGSEA. There are 12 residues in the CDR3. The V and J ends lost 6 bases and 5 bases respectively, with 12 bases between them. CDR3 sequence: CSVQGGGDTQYF. CDR3 bases: TGCAGCGTGCAGGGTGGAGGAGATACGCAGTATTTT.

This chain joins TRBV24-1 and TRBJ2-1; D could derive from TRBD1 or TRBD2 (5 bases each). There are 14 residues in the CDR3. Germline lookup yields CDR1 KGHDR and CDR2 SFDVKD. Trimming removed 7 bases from V and 4 bases from J, with 13 bases in between. The CDR3 DNA sequence: TGTGCCACCAGCCGAGGGGCAGGATACAATGAGCAGTTCTTC. Its translation: CATSRGAGYNEQFF.